The rows below give T cell receptor beta chains drawn from one sample of a study of blood T cell repertoires in COVID-19. Sequencing was performed with immunoSEQ multiplex PCR; in TCRdb, only in-frame clones are kept and a portion is missing. The profile covers roughly 360,000 clones, with over 75% appearing a single time and around 0.95% taken by the ten largest. The sample was PBMCs or T cells enriched from blood (not recorded which). These receptors were collected from a woman in her thirties with acute COVID-19. CDR3s include the opening cysteine and the closing phenylalanine or tryptophan. The order of the fields is CDR3 DNA, CDR3 protein, CDR3 length, D gene, clone size, V gene, J gene. The D gene is left open where the match is weak. Size tells how often a clone was seen (once, few, many) or the class of an expanded clone, and some rows leave it out.

cdr3_nt: TGTGCCACCAGTGTCTTAGCGCCCGGGGGGAATGAGCAGTTCTTC; cdr3_aa: CATSVLAPGGNEQFF; cdr3_length: 15; d_call: TRBD2; clone_size: NA; v_call: TRBV24-1; j_call: TRBJ2-1
cdr3_nt: TGTGCCAGCAGCCAAGCGCCGGGGAGGAGGGAGACCCAGTACTTC; cdr3_aa: CASSQAPGRRETQYF; cdr3_length: 15; d_call: NA; clone_size: NA; v_call: TRBV4-2; j_call: TRBJ2-5
cdr3_nt: TGTGCCAGCAGGGCCACCCGGGACAGGGGGTCCCGGAACACTGAAGCTTTCTTT; cdr3_aa: CASRATRDRGSRNTEAFF; cdr3_length: 18; d_call: TRBD1; clone_size: once; v_call: TRBV6-4; j_call: TRBJ1-1
cdr3_nt: TGTGCCAGCAGCTTCCTAGCGGGAGCCTACAATGAGCAGTTCTTC; cdr3_aa: CASSFLAGAYNEQFF; cdr3_length: 15; d_call: TRBD2; clone_size: NA; v_call: TRBV7-2; j_call: TRBJ2-1
cdr3_nt: TGTGCCAGCAGTGACCAGAAGCAGTACTTC; cdr3_aa: CASSDQKQYF; cdr3_length: 10; d_call: NA; clone_size: NA; v_call: TRBV2; j_call: TRBJ2-7
cdr3_nt: TGTGCCAGCAGCCCTAGGAGCTATAATTCACCCCTCCACTTT; cdr3_aa: CASSPRSYNSPLHF; cdr3_length: 14; d_call: NA; clone_size: NA; v_call: TRBV3-1/TRBV3-2; j_call: TRBJ1-6
cdr3_nt: TGCGCCAGCAGCTTAACAACAGGGCCAGCTCAGCCCCAGCATTTT; cdr3_aa: CASSLTTGPAQPQHF; cdr3_length: 15; d_call: NA; clone_size: few; v_call: TRBV5-1; j_call: TRBJ1-5
cdr3_nt: TGTGCCACCAGTTCTCCTGGGATTGTGGGAGGTAGTACCGGGGAGCTGTTTTTT; cdr3_aa: CATSSPGIVGGSTGELFF; cdr3_length: 18; d_call: NA; clone_size: NA; v_call: TRBV24-1; j_call: TRBJ2-2
cdr3_nt: TGCAGTGCTAGTTCGCCAGATAATTCACCCCTCCACTTT; cdr3_aa: CSASSPDNSPLHF; cdr3_length: 13; d_call: NA; clone_size: NA; v_call: TRBV20-1; j_call: TRBJ1-6
cdr3_nt: TGTGCCAGCAGTTATTCGGGGATCGAGCAGTACTTC; cdr3_aa: CASSYSGIEQYF; cdr3_length: 12; d_call: NA; clone_size: NA; v_call: TRBV6-2/TRBV6-3; j_call: TRBJ2-7
cdr3_nt: TGTGCCAGCAGCTTATTCCCAACGGGAAAATCCTCCTACGAGCAGTACTTC; cdr3_aa: CASSLFPTGKSSYEQYF; cdr3_length: 17; d_call: NA; clone_size: NA; v_call: TRBV7-9; j_call: TRBJ2-7
cdr3_nt: TGTGCCAGCAGCCGCGGAATTTCCTACGAGCAGTACTTC; cdr3_aa: CASSRGISYEQYF; cdr3_length: 13; d_call: NA; clone_size: NA; v_call: TRBV6-5; j_call: TRBJ2-7
cdr3_nt: TGTGCCAGCAGCGGGGATTCGGGACAAACGACCGATACGCAGTATTTT; cdr3_aa: CASSGDSGQTTDTQYF; cdr3_length: 16; d_call: NA; clone_size: NA; v_call: TRBV9; j_call: TRBJ2-3
cdr3_nt: TGTGCCACCAGTGAGTCTGGGCGGGGAGACACAGATACGCAGTATTTT; cdr3_aa: CATSESGRGDTDTQYF; cdr3_length: 16; d_call: NA; clone_size: NA; v_call: TRBV24-1; j_call: TRBJ2-3
cdr3_nt: TGTGCCATCAGTGAGTCGACGGGGGAAAACGGTGGCTACACCTTC; cdr3_aa: CAISESTGENGGYTF; cdr3_length: 15; d_call: NA; clone_size: NA; v_call: TRBV10-3; j_call: TRBJ1-2
cdr3_nt: TGTGCCAGCAGCCCCGACAGGGAATATGGCTACACCTTC; cdr3_aa: CASSPDREYGYTF; cdr3_length: 13; d_call: TRBD1; clone_size: NA; v_call: TRBV7-2; j_call: TRBJ1-2
cdr3_nt: TGTGCCAGCAGTAATCAGGCCCCGGGGGGGAACACTGAAGCTTTCTTT; cdr3_aa: CASSNQAPGGNTEAFF; cdr3_length: 16; d_call: NA; clone_size: few; v_call: TRBV25-1; j_call: TRBJ1-1
cdr3_nt: TGTGCCAGCAGTTACTCACCGGGACAGCCGCTTTGGGGCTACACCTTC; cdr3_aa: CASSYSPGQPLWGYTF; cdr3_length: 16; d_call: TRBD1; clone_size: NA; v_call: TRBV6-5; j_call: TRBJ1-2
cdr3_nt: TGTGCCAGCAGCTTATTTGGCCCCCGCTTAGGAAACACCATATATTTT; cdr3_aa: CASSLFGPRLGNTIYF; cdr3_length: 16; d_call: NA; clone_size: NA; v_call: TRBV11-2; j_call: TRBJ1-3
cdr3_nt: TGTGCCAGCAGCTTGGCCCCGGACAGTGGATGGGGCTACACCTTC; cdr3_aa: CASSLAPDSGWGYTF; cdr3_length: 15; d_call: NA; clone_size: NA; v_call: TRBV5-4; j_call: TRBJ1-2
cdr3_nt: TGTGCCAGCAGCTTGGTCGGGGTTCAAGAGACCCAGTACTTC; cdr3_aa: CASSLVGVQETQYF; cdr3_length: 14; d_call: NA; clone_size: NA; v_call: TRBV5-6; j_call: TRBJ2-5
cdr3_nt: TGTGCTAGTGGTTTGGCAAACAGGGTCCTTGAAGCTTTCTTT; cdr3_aa: CASGLANRVLEAFF; cdr3_length: 14; d_call: NA; clone_size: NA; v_call: TRBV12-5; j_call: TRBJ1-1
cdr3_nt: TGTTCCAGCAGCTTTGCAGGGGTCGACAGCCATCAGCCCCAGCATTTT; cdr3_aa: CSSSFAGVDSHQPQHF; cdr3_length: 16; d_call: NA; clone_size: NA; v_call: TRBV12-1; j_call: TRBJ1-5
cdr3_nt: TGTGCCAGTAGTATGGTACAATACCGGGGGACCCAGTACTTC; cdr3_aa: CASSMVQYRGTQYF; cdr3_length: 14; d_call: NA; clone_size: NA; v_call: TRBV19; j_call: TRBJ2-5
cdr3_nt: TGTGCCAGCAGCTTGGGGAGCTACGAGCAGTACTTC; cdr3_aa: CASSLGSYEQYF; cdr3_length: 12; d_call: NA; clone_size: NA; v_call: TRBV2; j_call: TRBJ2-7
cdr3_nt: TGTGCCAGCAGTAAGGGACAGGGGCCCTATGGCTACACCTTC; cdr3_aa: CASSKGQGPYGYTF; cdr3_length: 14; d_call: TRBD1; clone_size: once; v_call: TRBV6-5; j_call: TRBJ1-2
cdr3_nt: TGTGCCAGCAGTGATCTTAGGGGCCCAACTAATGAAAAACTGTTTTTT; cdr3_aa: CASSDLRGPTNEKLFF; cdr3_length: 16; d_call: NA; clone_size: once; v_call: TRBV2; j_call: TRBJ1-4
cdr3_nt: TGCAGCGTAGACAGGGACAGCACCGGGGAGCTGTTTTTT; cdr3_aa: CSVDRDSTGELFF; cdr3_length: 13; d_call: TRBD1; clone_size: NA; v_call: TRBV29-1; j_call: TRBJ2-2
cdr3_nt: TGTGCCAGCAACAGGGACAGGGTGAACACTGAAGCTTTCTTT; cdr3_aa: CASNRDRVNTEAFF; cdr3_length: 14; d_call: TRBD1; clone_size: NA; v_call: TRBV3-1/TRBV3-2; j_call: TRBJ1-1
cdr3_nt: TGCGCCAGCAGGTGGGCTAGCGGGGGGTATGCAGAGACCCAGTACTTC; cdr3_aa: CASRWASGGYAETQYF; cdr3_length: 16; d_call: TRBD2; clone_size: NA; v_call: TRBV5-1; j_call: TRBJ2-5
cdr3_nt: TGTGCCTGGAGTACCGGGACAGGGAGCGCTGAGCAGTTCTTC; cdr3_aa: CAWSTGTGSAEQFF; cdr3_length: 14; d_call: TRBD1; clone_size: NA; v_call: TRBV30; j_call: TRBJ2-1
cdr3_nt: TGTGCCAGCAGGCTCGGACTGATAAACACCGGGGAGCTGTTTTTT; cdr3_aa: CASRLGLINTGELFF; cdr3_length: 15; d_call: NA; clone_size: NA; v_call: TRBV6-6; j_call: TRBJ2-2
cdr3_nt: TGCGCCAGCAGCCACGATCAGGGGGCCGGCAATCAGCCCCAGCATTTT; cdr3_aa: CASSHDQGAGNQPQHF; cdr3_length: 16; d_call: TRBD1; clone_size: NA; v_call: TRBV4-1; j_call: TRBJ1-5
cdr3_nt: TGTGCCTGGAGTGTCGGGGGAGGCTATGGCTACACCTTC; cdr3_aa: CAWSVGGGYGYTF; cdr3_length: 13; d_call: NA; clone_size: NA; v_call: TRBV30; j_call: TRBJ1-2
cdr3_nt: TGTGCCAGCAGCTTCAAGGGGGCTACGACTGAAGCTTTCTTT; cdr3_aa: CASSFKGATTEAFF; cdr3_length: 14; d_call: TRBD1; clone_size: NA; v_call: TRBV7-2; j_call: TRBJ1-1
cdr3_nt: TGTGCCAGCAGCTTAGTTGGATGGGGTGGCACGGGATCCTACGAGCAGTACTTC; cdr3_aa: CASSLVGWGGTGSYEQYF; cdr3_length: 18; d_call: NA; clone_size: NA; v_call: TRBV7-2; j_call: TRBJ2-7
cdr3_nt: TGTGCCAGCAGCCCAACCCCAGGGGACATTCAGTACTTC; cdr3_aa: CASSPTPGDIQYF; cdr3_length: 13; d_call: NA; clone_size: NA; v_call: TRBV5-6; j_call: TRBJ2-4
cdr3_nt: TGCGCCAGCAGCCAAGAACTCAGGGGGTCCGGGGAGCTGTTTTTT; cdr3_aa: CASSQELRGSGELFF; cdr3_length: 15; d_call: TRBD1; clone_size: NA; v_call: TRBV4-3; j_call: TRBJ2-2
cdr3_nt: TGTGCCAGCAGCCTCGGGACAGGGAATGGCTACACCTTC; cdr3_aa: CASSLGTGNGYTF; cdr3_length: 13; d_call: TRBD1; clone_size: NA; v_call: TRBV3-1/TRBV3-2; j_call: TRBJ1-2
cdr3_nt: TGTGCTAGTGTCACGACGCAGGGGGACGAGCAGTACTTC; cdr3_aa: CASVTTQGDEQYF; cdr3_length: 13; d_call: TRBD1; clone_size: NA; v_call: TRBV12-5; j_call: TRBJ2-7
cdr3_nt: TGTGCCACCAGCAGGACAGGGTTGGAGACCCAGTACTTC; cdr3_aa: CATSRTGLETQYF; cdr3_length: 13; d_call: TRBD1; clone_size: NA; v_call: TRBV15; j_call: TRBJ2-5
cdr3_nt: TGTGCCAGCCGCACAGGGGGTAACACTGAAGCTTTCTTT; cdr3_aa: CASRTGGNTEAFF; cdr3_length: 13; d_call: TRBD1; clone_size: NA; v_call: TRBV27; j_call: TRBJ1-1
cdr3_nt: TGTGCCAGCAGCTTCCGAGGGGGTCTGGGCGGCTACACCTTC; cdr3_aa: CASSFRGGLGGYTF; cdr3_length: 14; d_call: NA; clone_size: NA; v_call: TRBV5-4; j_call: TRBJ1-2
cdr3_nt: TGCAGCGTTGAACACAGTAACTATGGCTACACCTTC; cdr3_aa: CSVEHSNYGYTF; cdr3_length: 12; d_call: NA; clone_size: NA; v_call: TRBV29-1; j_call: TRBJ1-2
cdr3_nt: TGTGCCAGCAGCTTAGGGCTTGGCACAGATACGCAGTATTTT; cdr3_aa: CASSLGLGTDTQYF; cdr3_length: 14; d_call: NA; clone_size: NA; v_call: TRBV7-2; j_call: TRBJ2-3
cdr3_nt: TGTGCCAGCAGACGACAGGGTGGGCTATATGGCTACACCTTC; cdr3_aa: CASRRQGGLYGYTF; cdr3_length: 14; d_call: TRBD1; clone_size: NA; v_call: TRBV27; j_call: TRBJ1-2
cdr3_nt: TGTGCCAGCTCACCTGACAGGTTGCCTAGGGATGGCTACACCTTC; cdr3_aa: CASSPDRLPRDGYTF; cdr3_length: 15; d_call: NA; clone_size: NA; v_call: TRBV18; j_call: TRBJ1-2
cdr3_nt: TGTGCCAGCAGAGAGCAGGGCAACCTCTATGGCTACACCTTC; cdr3_aa: CASREQGNLYGYTF; cdr3_length: 14; d_call: NA; clone_size: few; v_call: TRBV28; j_call: TRBJ1-2
cdr3_nt: TGTGCCTGGAGTGTTGGGGGGGGCCCCACAGATACGCAGTATTTT; cdr3_aa: CAWSVGGGPTDTQYF; cdr3_length: 15; d_call: NA; clone_size: NA; v_call: TRBV30; j_call: TRBJ2-3
cdr3_nt: TGTGCCTCCAGTCCGAAGGGGGACACCGGGGAGCTGTTTTTT; cdr3_aa: CASSPKGDTGELFF; cdr3_length: 14; d_call: NA; clone_size: once; v_call: TRBV30; j_call: TRBJ2-2
cdr3_nt: TGCGCCAGCAGCGAACCGGGACTAGGATACAATGAGCAGTTCTTC; cdr3_aa: CASSEPGLGYNEQFF; cdr3_length: 15; d_call: TRBD2; clone_size: NA; v_call: TRBV5-1; j_call: TRBJ2-1
cdr3_nt: TGCGCCAGCAGCTGGAGGGGGCGGGAACACCAAGAGACCCAGTACTTC; cdr3_aa: CASSWRGREHQETQYF; cdr3_length: 16; d_call: NA; clone_size: once; v_call: TRBV5-1; j_call: TRBJ2-5
cdr3_nt: TGTGCCAGCTCAAAGGGGGGACAGACCCCAGATACGCAGTATTTT; cdr3_aa: CASSKGGQTPDTQYF; cdr3_length: 15; d_call: NA; clone_size: once; v_call: TRBV18; j_call: TRBJ2-3